This T cell receptor (beta chain) is from a study of blood T cell repertoires in COVID-19 (TCRdb year 2020). As for the study more broadly: The collaborator samples originated in the United States, Italy and Spain and spanned the acute and convalescent phases of COVID-19. The prospective study material was composed of cDNA or gDNA derived from T cells, B-cell-depleted T cells, or PBMCs. Subjects who had been exposed to COVID-19, were actively infected with it, or had recovered from it provided the deeply sampled blood TCRbeta repertoires that made up the dataset. A freely available public database, intended as a resource for researchers studying the immune response to SARS-CoV-2, is where the repertoires were released. The samples were drawn from the first 160 participants of the ongoing ImmuneRACE study and from under 1,500 subjects provided by 6 global collaborators. The sample metadata nearly always contained a de-identified subject ID, COVID-19 status, age in years and sex. HLA class I and class II types, where available, came from metadata supplied by the sample provider rather than from assay-based typing. On the study overall, not on this receptor specifically: Clinical and demographic metadata were provided uncurated, with the amount varying by source and participant.

The collaborating institutions used their own protocols to collect whole blood in K2EDTA tubes. Collaborator samples were shipped for TCRbeta analysis as frozen whole blood, isolated PBMCs, or DNA extracted from either sample type. The CDR3 covers 14 residues, taking in both the cysteine and the phenylalanine. Only the CDR3 region is kept as DNA, spanning 42 bases read in frame from base 1. The germline V gene gives CDR1 as SGHRS and CDR2 as YFSETQ. V is pruned by 0 bases and J by 3 bases, leaving 2 bases of the junction without a gene match. TCRbeta CDR3 regions were amplified from genomic DNA by means of the immunoSEQ Assay, a bias-controlled multiplex PCR. The authors' pipeline ran thus. The number of nucleated cells in each sample was estimated by amplification of reference gene primers within the assay. To quantify the absolute abundance of each unique TCRbeta CDR3 rearrangement, sequence reads were collapsed and filtered. For each sample, productive Simpson clonality was calculated as the square root of Simpson's diversity index over productive rearrangements. TCRdb limited this immuneACCESS table to in-frame rearrangements with V and J called. A share of clones is missing; checked studies link under half to unresolved V genes, and the rest is unexplained. V, J and clone size were drawn from that table, and D and trimming were deduced from the DNA. Within this sample are around 500,000 clones, with around 85% of them counted one time only. The ten largest clones represent about 3.2% of the sample.

A word on this clone: Its antigen remains unidentified. Base qualities were left out, and no much larger clone turns up one base away.

The clonotype originates from a human donor in a cohort sampled during active COVID-19. The sample comprised peripheral blood. In this chain, TRBV5-1 is recombined with TRBJ1-1; TRBD1 fits 7 bases in the junction. The DNA reads TGCGCCAGCAGCTTGGAGGGGGCAGACACTGAAGCTTTCTTT. Its translation reads: CASSLEGADTEAFF.